A selection of T cell receptor beta chains follows, all from one sample in a study of shared clonotypes between healthy human individuals. The data were produced by immunoSEQ multiplex PCR, yet TCRdb's version contains in-frame clones alone and is incomplete. The sample has 1.5 million to 2.5 million clones, about 95% seen once; the top ten hold roughly 1.2%. Sequenced input: naive CD8+ T cells sorted from blood. Receptor source: a man aged 18 to 30 in good health. The CDR3 runs from the conserved cysteine through the conserved F or W. Fields, in order: clone size, D gene, V gene, J gene, CDR3 DNA, CDR3 protein. The D gene is left open where the match is weak. Only part of the rows carry a size: once, few, many, or a class if the clone is expanded.

abundance: -; d_gene: TRBD2; v_gene: TRBV29-1; j_gene: TRBJ2-3; CDR3nt: TGCAGCGTCGGGACTAGCGGACTCACAGATACGCAGTATTTT; CDR3aa: CSVGTSGLTDTQYF
abundance: -; d_gene: -; v_gene: TRBV7-6; j_gene: TRBJ2-7; CDR3nt: TGTGCCAGCAGCCCCGGGACAATCTACGAGCAGTACTTC; CDR3aa: CASSPGTIYEQYF
abundance: -; d_gene: -; v_gene: TRBV11-2; j_gene: TRBJ1-4; CDR3nt: TGTGCCAGCAGAAAAGAGGGGGGACTTTTATCCTTTAATGAAAAACTGTTTTTT; CDR3aa: CASRKEGGLLSFNEKLFF
abundance: -; d_gene: -; v_gene: TRBV5-1; j_gene: TRBJ1-2; CDR3nt: TGCGCCAGCAGTTTGGGGGCTGGCTACACCTTC; CDR3aa: CASSLGAGYTF
abundance: -; d_gene: -; v_gene: TRBV13; j_gene: TRBJ2-7; CDR3nt: TGTGCCAGCTCCGGACAGAACAAAGATATCTCCTACGAGCAGTACTTC; CDR3aa: CASSGQNKDISYEQYF
abundance: once; d_gene: TRBD2; v_gene: TRBV6-6; j_gene: TRBJ2-3; CDR3nt: TGTGCCAGCACCCTAACGGGAGGCCTATCCACAGATACGCAGTATTTT; CDR3aa: CASTLTGGLSTDTQYF
abundance: -; d_gene: -; v_gene: TRBV30; j_gene: TRBJ2-2; CDR3nt: TGTGCCTGGAGTCCAGCCGGGGAGCTGTTTTTT; CDR3aa: CAWSPAGELFF
abundance: -; d_gene: -; v_gene: TRBV11-2; j_gene: TRBJ2-7; CDR3nt: TGTGCCAGCAGCTTAGTTGCAGGGAAGTACGAGCAGTACTTC; CDR3aa: CASSLVAGKYEQYF
abundance: -; d_gene: -; v_gene: TRBV30; j_gene: TRBJ2-3; CDR3nt: TGTGCCTGGAGTCCCTACACCAGCGATCCAGATACGCAGTATTTT; CDR3aa: CAWSPYTSDPDTQYF
abundance: -; d_gene: TRBD1; v_gene: TRBV2; j_gene: TRBJ2-1; CDR3nt: TGTGCCAGCAGTGATAGGGACAGGGGCGTTTATGAGCAGTTCTTC; CDR3aa: CASSDRDRGVYEQFF
abundance: -; d_gene: -; v_gene: TRBV5-1; j_gene: TRBJ1-1; CDR3nt: TGCGCCAGCAGCCCAGATGTGGCGGAGGGGTGGGTCGAGACTGAAGCTTTCTTT; CDR3aa: CASSPDVAEGWVETEAFF
abundance: -; d_gene: TRBD2; v_gene: TRBV9; j_gene: TRBJ2-7; CDR3nt: TGTGCCAGCAGCGACCCGGCGGGACTAGCGGGCTACGAGCAGTACTTC; CDR3aa: CASSDPAGLAGYEQYF
abundance: -; d_gene: -; v_gene: TRBV2; j_gene: TRBJ1-2; CDR3nt: TGTGCCAGCGGCGACAGGACAGCCCTAAACTATGGCTACACCTTC; CDR3aa: CASGDRTALNYGYTF
abundance: -; d_gene: -; v_gene: TRBV6-5; j_gene: TRBJ1-2; CDR3nt: TGTGCCAGCAGTACTACAGGGAACTATGGCTACACCTTC; CDR3aa: CASSTTGNYGYTF
abundance: few; d_gene: -; v_gene: TRBV7-9; j_gene: TRBJ2-2; CDR3nt: TGTGCCAGCAGCGCGACAGGAATGAACACCGGGGAGCTGTTTTTT; CDR3aa: CASSATGMNTGELFF
abundance: once; d_gene: -; v_gene: TRBV27; j_gene: TRBJ2-2; CDR3nt: TGTGCCAGCAGTCCCCCGGTGGGGGAGCTGTTTTTT; CDR3aa: CASSPPVGELFF
abundance: -; d_gene: -; v_gene: TRBV28; j_gene: TRBJ2-1; CDR3nt: TGTGCCACCGCGGAGGATGAGCAGTTCTTC; CDR3aa: CATAEDEQFF
abundance: -; d_gene: -; v_gene: TRBV7-8; j_gene: TRBJ1-3; CDR3nt: TGTGCCAGCAGCTTCAGCCTCTCTGGAAACACCATATATTTT; CDR3aa: CASSFSLSGNTIYF
abundance: -; d_gene: -; v_gene: TRBV5-1; j_gene: TRBJ2-3; CDR3nt: TGCGCCAGCAGTCCGTCTAGCACAGATACGCAGTATTTT; CDR3aa: CASSPSSTDTQYF
abundance: -; d_gene: -; v_gene: TRBV4-1; j_gene: TRBJ2-3; CDR3nt: TGCGCCAGCAGCCAAGGCGGTTCTAGCACAGATACGCAGTATTTT; CDR3aa: CASSQGGSSTDTQYF